This T cell receptor (beta chain) was identified during a study of OX40 agonist ivuxolimab in advanced cancers. Assay: immunoSEQ multiplex PCR; the TCRdb copy retains only in-frame clones and omits some. The top ten clones hold 0.55% to 0.75% of a sample with tens of thousands of clones, roughly 92% of them seen once. This clone was detected only once. Germline loops: CDR1 ENHRY, CDR2 SYGVKD. Trimming removed 11 bases at V and 1 base at J, with 14 bases between. The CDR3 sequence is 13 residues long. Here the sequenced sample was CD4+ or CD8+ T cells sorted from blood, taken in a trial of the OX40 agonist ivuxolimab. J is TRBJ1-1 and V is TRBV10-3; D unresolved. The receptor's source is an adult with an advanced solid tumor such as melanoma, head and neck, liver or kidney cancer. Here the CDR3 reads CALKGTENTEAFF. CDR3 nucleotide sequence: TGTGCCCTGAAGGGAACAGAGAACACTGAAGCTTTCTTT.